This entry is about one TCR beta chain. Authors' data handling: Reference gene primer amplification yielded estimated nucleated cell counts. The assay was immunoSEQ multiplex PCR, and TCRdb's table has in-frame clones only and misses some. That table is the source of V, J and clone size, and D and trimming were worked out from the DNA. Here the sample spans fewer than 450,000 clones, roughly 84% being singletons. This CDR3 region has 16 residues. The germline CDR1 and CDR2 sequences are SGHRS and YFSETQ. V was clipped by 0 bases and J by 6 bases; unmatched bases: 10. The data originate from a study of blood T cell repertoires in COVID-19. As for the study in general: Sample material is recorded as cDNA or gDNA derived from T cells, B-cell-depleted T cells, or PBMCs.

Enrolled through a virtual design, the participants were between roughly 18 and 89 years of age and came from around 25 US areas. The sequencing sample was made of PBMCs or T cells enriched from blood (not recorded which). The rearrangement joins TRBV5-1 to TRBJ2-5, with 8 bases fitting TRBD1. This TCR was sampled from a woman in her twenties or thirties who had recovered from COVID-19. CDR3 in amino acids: CASSLGSRGLVKTQYF. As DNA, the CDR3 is TGCGCCAGCAGCTTGGGTAGCAGGGGGCTGGTGAAGACCCAGTACTTC.